This passage covers 7 T cell receptor beta chains from one sample sequenced in a study of cytomegalovirus exposure and HLA in healthy donors. PCR employed 60 Vbeta and 13 Jbeta primers. Sequenced by immunoSEQ multiplex PCR; TCRdb stores in-frame clones only, minus some. Of about 130,000 clones listed, about 70% are singletons. The sample taken for sequencing was PBMCs. These TCRs come from a male donor in good health and CMV-seronegative.

The chain carries TRBV7-9 and TRBJ1-5, with 10 positions matching TRBD1. The V gene end was trimmed by 5 bases and the J gene end by 2 bases; junction bases not matched to a gene: 6. The CDR3 sequence is 16 residues long. Germline values: CDR1 SEHNR, CDR2 FQNEAQ (reference sequence). This chain's CDR3 is CASSPGGQGGNQPQHF. The DNA of the CDR3 is TGTGCCAGCAGCCCTGGCGGACAGGGGGGCAATCAGCCCCAGCATTTT. Combining the CDR3 with reference TRBV7-9 and TRBJ1-5 gives the whole variable domain DTGVSQNPRHKITKRGQNVTFRCDPISEHNRLYWYRQTLGQGPEFLTYFQNEAQLEKSRLLSDRFSAERPKGSFSTLEIQRTEQGDSAMYLCASSPGGQGGNQPQHFGDGTRLSIL.

This clone was counted only a few times. V and J are TRBV5-1 and TRBJ2-7; possible D gene TRBD2, 6 bases. The CDR3 covers 13 residues. V was shortened by 4 bases and J by 7 bases, with 15 bases between the two germline ends. Germline CDR1 reads SGHRS; CDR2 reads YFSETQ. The CDR3 bases are TGCGCCAGCAGCAGCGAACCGGGACTTGAGCAGTACTTC. Translating gives CASSSEPGLEQYF.

The J gene is TRBJ2-7, the V gene TRBV13; TRBD2 agrees at 13 bases. The J segment lost 0 bases and the V segment lost 5 bases, leaving 10 bases of the junction unmatched. CDR1 and CDR2 from the germline V gene are PRHDT and FYEKMQ (reference sequence). This CDR3 has 18 amino acids. The CDR3 loop reads CASSDKTSGGTSSYEQYF. The CDR3 DNA reads as TGTGCCAGCAGCGACAAGACTAGCGGGGGGACCTCCTCCTACGAGCAGTACTTC.

The J gene is TRBJ2-3, the V gene TRBV4-3, with a weak D call TRBD2 (7 bases). Trimming shortened V by 1 base and J by 3 bases, and 17 bases separated the two germline ends. This CDR3 has 17 amino acids. CDR1 and CDR2 from the germline V gene are LGHNA and YSLEER. Here the CDR3 DNA reads TGCGCCAGCAGCCAAGGTCTCTTAGGGGGGGGAACAGATACGCAGTATTTT. Residues: CASSQGLLGGGTDTQYF.

This sequence joins TRBV28 and TRBJ1-5; 9 bases are shared with TRBD1. CDR3 length equals 16 residues. Germline values: CDR1 MDHEN, CDR2 SYDVKM. The junction had 8 bases not matched to a gene; V was cut back by 6 bases and J by 2 bases. The CDR3 DNA follows: TGTGCCAGCAGAATTCAAACAGGGGGCGGCAATCAGCCCCAGCATTTT. It yields the protein CASRIQTGGGNQPQHF.

This clone was picked up a small number of times. CDR3 in DNA: TGTGCCAGCAGTTACTCCGGGGGGTTGGGTGAGCAGTTCTTC. It is translated as CASSYSGGLGEQFF. The rearrangement uses TRBV6-5 and TRBJ2-1; 7 nucleotides match TRBD2. This CDR3 has 14 amino acids. Germline lookup yields CDR1 MNHEY and CDR2 SVGAGI. J gave up 9 bases and V 0 bases, and 5 bases lay outside the gene matches.

This rearrangement joins TRBV28 to TRBJ2-1; maybe TRBD2 (5 bases). V was pared by 6 bases and J by 5 bases, with 17 bases between. CDR1 and CDR2 (germline): MDHEN, SYDVKM. This CDR3 is 15 amino acids long. CDR3: CASRTPSSLDNEQFF. The DNA of the CDR3 is TGTGCCAGCAGAACCCCTAGCTCCTTGGACAATGAGCAGTTCTTC.